The T cell receptor beta chain described here comes from a study of cytomegalovirus exposure and HLA in healthy donors. Study-wide results and caveats: Later analysis demonstrated an association between a missense DCLRE1C variant and TCR beta V- and J-gene trimming.

Both 60 Vbeta primers and 13 Jbeta primers went into the PCR. Sequenced by immunoSEQ multiplex PCR; TCRdb stores in-frame clones only, minus some. The table lists 200,000 or so clones, 84% of them singletons. Worth noting for this clone: The antigen is not known.

The source material was PBMCs. This receptor was identified in a woman in her forties or fifties in good health and CMV-seropositive.

The DNA for the CDR3 is TGTGCCACCAGCGGAACCTTCTCTTGGGGGGAGCCCCAGCATTTT. It codes for CATSGTFSWGEPQHF. The chain combines TRBV15 with TRBJ1-5, with D maybe TRBD1 (5 bases). Germline CDR1 is LNHNV and CDR2 is YYDKDF (reference sequence). CDR3 length equals 15 residues. V gave up 5 bases and J gave up 8 bases, with 19 bases separating them. Combining the CDR3 with reference TRBV15 and TRBJ1-5 gives the whole variable domain DAMVIQNPRYQVTQFGKPVTLSCSQTLNHNVMYWYQQKSSQAPKLLFHYYDKDFNNEADTPDNFQSRRPNTSFCFLDIRSPGLGDTAMYLCATSGTFSWGEPQHFGDGTRLSIL.